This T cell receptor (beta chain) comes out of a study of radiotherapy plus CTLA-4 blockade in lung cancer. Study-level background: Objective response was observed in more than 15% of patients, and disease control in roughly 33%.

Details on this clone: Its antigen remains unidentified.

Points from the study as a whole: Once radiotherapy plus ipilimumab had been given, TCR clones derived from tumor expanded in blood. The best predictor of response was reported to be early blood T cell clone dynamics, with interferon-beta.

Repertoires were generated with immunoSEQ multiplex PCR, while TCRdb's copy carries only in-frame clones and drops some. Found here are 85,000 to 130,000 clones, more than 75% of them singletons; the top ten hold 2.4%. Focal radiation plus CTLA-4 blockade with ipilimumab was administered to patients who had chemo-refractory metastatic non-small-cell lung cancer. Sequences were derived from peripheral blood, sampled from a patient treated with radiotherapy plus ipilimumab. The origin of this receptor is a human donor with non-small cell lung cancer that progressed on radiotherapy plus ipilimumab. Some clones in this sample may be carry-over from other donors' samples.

The CDR3 coding sequence is TGTGCCAGCAGTAGGTGGGATGACAGGATCTCTGGAAACACCATATATTTT. Amino acid sequence: CASSRWDDRISGNTIYF. The chain has TRBV9 and TRBJ1-3; a possible D gene is TRBD1 (6 bases). Germline V gene data show CDR1 as SGDLS and CDR2 as YYNGEE. This CDR3 is 17 amino acids long. V lost 5 bases to trimming and J lost 0 bases, with 18 bases between them.